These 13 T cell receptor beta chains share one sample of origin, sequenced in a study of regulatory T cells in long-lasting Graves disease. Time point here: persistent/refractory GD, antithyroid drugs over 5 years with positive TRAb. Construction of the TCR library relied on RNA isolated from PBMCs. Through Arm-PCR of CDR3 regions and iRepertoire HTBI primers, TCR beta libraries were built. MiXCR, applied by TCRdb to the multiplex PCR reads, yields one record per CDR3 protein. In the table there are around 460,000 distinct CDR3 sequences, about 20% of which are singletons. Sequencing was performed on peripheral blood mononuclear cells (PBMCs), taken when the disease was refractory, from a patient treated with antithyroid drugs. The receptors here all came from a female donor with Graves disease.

This CDR3 reads CASSSSYGNTIYF. Written as DNA, the CDR3 is TGTGCCAGCAGCTCCTCGTATGGAAACACCATATATTTT. The chain links TRBV11-1 to TRBJ1-3; no definite D call. The germline V and J ends were trimmed by 4 bases and 3 bases, with 7 bases remaining between them. Per germline, CDR1 SGHAT and CDR2 FQDESV (reference sequence). The CDR3 runs to 13 residues.

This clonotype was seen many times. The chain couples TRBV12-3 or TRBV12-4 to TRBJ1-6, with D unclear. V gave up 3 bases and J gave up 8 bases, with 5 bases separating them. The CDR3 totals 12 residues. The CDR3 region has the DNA TGTGCCAGCAGTTTGGATGATTCACCCCTCCACTTT. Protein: CASSLDDSPLHF.

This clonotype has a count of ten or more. CDR3 residues: CASSLLGSGANVLTF. The CDR3 DNA follows: TGTGCCAGCAGTTTACTGGGCTCTGGGGCCAACGTCCTGACTTTC. The rearrangement joins TRBV27 to TRBJ2-6; D gene unclear. Germline CDR1 and CDR2: MNHEY and SMNVEV (reference sequence). This CDR3 has 15 residues. V gave up 2 bases and J gave up 0 bases, with 5 bases separating them. Full variable domain (rest looked up from reference TRBV27 and TRBJ2-6): EAQVTQNPRYLITVTGKKLTVTCSQNMNHEYMSWYRQDPGLGLRQIYYSMNVEVTDKGDVPEGYKVSRKEKRNFPLILESPSPNQTSLYFCASSLLGSGANVLTFGAGSRLTVL.

The CDR3 is CASSLDTSGEYEQYF. CDR3 DNA: TGCGCCAGCAGCTTGGACACTAGCGGGGAGTACGAGCAGTACTTC. This chain joins TRBV5-1 and TRBJ2-7; 10 bases are a match to TRBD2. Germline assignment: CDR1 SGHRS and CDR2 YFSETQ. This CDR3 is built from 15 residues. V was pared by 0 bases and J by 4 bases, with 4 bases of the junction left unmatched.

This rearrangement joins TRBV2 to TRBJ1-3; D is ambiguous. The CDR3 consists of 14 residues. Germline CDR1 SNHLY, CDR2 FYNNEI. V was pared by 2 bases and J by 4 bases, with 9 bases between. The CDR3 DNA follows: TGTGCCAGCAGTGAATGGCCCATCGGAAACACCATATATTTT. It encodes CASSEWPIGNTIYF.

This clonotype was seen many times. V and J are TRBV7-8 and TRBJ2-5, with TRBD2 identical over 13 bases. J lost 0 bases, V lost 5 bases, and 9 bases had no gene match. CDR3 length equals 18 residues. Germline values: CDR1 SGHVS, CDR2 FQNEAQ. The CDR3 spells CASSEGLAGERYQETQYF. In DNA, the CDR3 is TGTGCCAGCAGCGAAGGACTAGCGGGAGAGCGGTACCAAGAGACCCAGTACTTC.

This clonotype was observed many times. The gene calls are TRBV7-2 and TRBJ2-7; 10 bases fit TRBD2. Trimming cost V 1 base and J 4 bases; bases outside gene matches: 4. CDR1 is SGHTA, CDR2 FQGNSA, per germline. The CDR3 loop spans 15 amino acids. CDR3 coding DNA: TGTGCCAGCAGCTTAGTAGCGGGGGGTCGGTACGAGCAGTACTTC. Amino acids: CASSLVAGGRYEQYF.

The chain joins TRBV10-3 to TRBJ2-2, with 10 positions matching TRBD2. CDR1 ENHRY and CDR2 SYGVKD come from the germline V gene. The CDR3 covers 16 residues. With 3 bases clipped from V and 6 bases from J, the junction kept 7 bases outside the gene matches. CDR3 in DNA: TGTGCCATCAGTGACTCCAGCGGGAGGGGACCCGGGGAGCTGTTTTTT. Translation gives CAISDSSGRGPGELFF.

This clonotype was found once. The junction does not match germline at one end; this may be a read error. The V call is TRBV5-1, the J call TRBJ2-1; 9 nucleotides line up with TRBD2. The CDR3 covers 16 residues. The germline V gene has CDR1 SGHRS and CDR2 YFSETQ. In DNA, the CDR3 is TGTGCCAGCAGCTATCCGGGACTAGCAATCTACAATGAGCAGTTCTTC. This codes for CASSYPGLAIYNEQFF.

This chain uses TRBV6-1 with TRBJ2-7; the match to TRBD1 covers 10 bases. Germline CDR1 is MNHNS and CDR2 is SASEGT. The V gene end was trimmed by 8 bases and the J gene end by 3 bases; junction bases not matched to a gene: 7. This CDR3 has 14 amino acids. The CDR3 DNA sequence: TGTGCCAGCGAACCGGGACAGGGGTACTACGAGCAGTACTTC. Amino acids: CASEPGQGYYEQYF.

The CDR3 nucleotides are TGTGCCAGCAGTTTCCGACAGACGCCTGCGAGTACCGGGGAGCTGTTTTTT. Its translation is CASSFRQTPASTGELFF. The chain uses TRBV27 and TRBJ2-2; maybe TRBD1 (5 bases). V lost 3 bases and J 5 bases, leaving 19 bases between the germline ends. The CDR3 has 17 residues. Germline CDR1 is MNHEY and CDR2 is SMNVEV (reference sequence).

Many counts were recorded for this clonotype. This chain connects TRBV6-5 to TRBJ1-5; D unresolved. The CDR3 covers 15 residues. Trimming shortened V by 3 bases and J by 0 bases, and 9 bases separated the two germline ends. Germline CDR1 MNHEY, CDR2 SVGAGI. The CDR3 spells CASSYGVNSNQPQHF. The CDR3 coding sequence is TGTGCCAGCAGTTATGGAGTCAATAGCAATCAGCCCCAGCATTTT.

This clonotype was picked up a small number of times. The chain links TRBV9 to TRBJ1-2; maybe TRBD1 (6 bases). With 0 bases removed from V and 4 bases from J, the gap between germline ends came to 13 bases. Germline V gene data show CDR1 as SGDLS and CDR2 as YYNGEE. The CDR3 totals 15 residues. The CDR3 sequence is CASSVDQGRGYGYTF. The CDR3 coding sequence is TGTGCCAGCAGCGTAGATCAGGGGAGAGGCTATGGCTACACCTTC. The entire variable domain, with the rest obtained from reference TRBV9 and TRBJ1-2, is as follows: DSGVTQTPKHLITATGQRVTLRCSPRSGDLSVYWYQQSLDQGLQFLIQYYNGEERAKGNILERFSAQQFPDLHSELNLSSLELGDSALYFCASSVDQGRGYGYTFGSGTRLTVV.